A single sample is the source of the 22 T cell receptor beta chains below, sequenced in a study of blood T cell repertoires in COVID-19. Profiling relied on immunoSEQ multiplex PCR, and the TCRdb table lists in-frame clones only, not all of them. Of over 85,000 clones in the sample, around nine tenths were seen once. Sequenced: peripheral blood. Source of these receptors: a human donor in a cohort sampled during active COVID-19.

The chain has TRBV7-8 and TRBJ2-3; TRBD2 matches at 11 bases. CDR1 and CDR2 from the germline V gene are SGHVS and FQNEAQ. V lost 4 bases and J lost 2; bases outside the gene matches: 2. The CDR3 sequence is 15 residues long. The CDR3 loop is CASSWTSGFTDTQYF. The CDR3 bases are TGTGCCAGCAGCTGGACTAGCGGGTTCACAGATACGCAGTATTTT.

The J gene is TRBJ2-3, the V gene TRBV6-1, with 12 bases fitting TRBD2. V shed 4 bases and J 0 bases; nucleotides not matched to a gene: 5. Germline V gene sequence: CDR1 MNHNS, CDR2 SASEGT. This CDR3 comprises 17 residues. The CDR3 reads CASSAGTSGSSTDTQYF. CDR3 bases: TGTGCCAGCAGTGCTGGGACTAGCGGGTCTAGCACAGATACGCAGTATTTT.

V and J are TRBV29-1 and TRBJ1-1; D not resolved. The CDR3 has 11 residues. V dropped 5 bases and J dropped 1 base, with 5 bases sitting between them. Germline assignment: CDR1 SQVTM and CDR2 ANQGSEA. CDR3 sequence (DNA): TGCAGCGTTATCTCGAACACTGAAGCTTTCTTT. It yields the protein CSVISNTEAFF.

At least ten counts were recorded for this clone. The rearrangement links TRBV27 to TRBJ1-6, with 10 positions matching TRBD1. This CDR3 is built from 16 residues. Germline V gene lookup returns CDR1 MNHEY and CDR2 SMNVEV (reference sequence). V lost 4 bases, J lost 2 bases, and 2 bases stayed unmatched. For the CDR3, the DNA is TGTGCCAGCAGTTCGGGACAGGGGACCTATAATTCACCCCTCCACTTT. Translating it yields CASSSGQGTYNSPLHF.

The table lists this clone with a count of one. V gene TRBV27 combines with J gene TRBJ1-5; 7 bases fit TRBD1. J was trimmed by 5 bases and V by 5 bases; bases with no gene match: 6. Looked up from germline, CDR1 is MNHEY and CDR2 is SMNVEV (reference sequence). The CDR3 is 14 residues long. The CDR3 sequence: CASSTNRGDQPQHF. The CDR3 coding sequence is TGTGCCAGCAGTACAAACAGGGGTGATCAGCCCCAGCATTTT.

This clone was observed once. The CDR3 protein is CAWHPPGGGYGYTF. The CDR3 nucleotides read TGTGCCTGGCACCCGCCAGGGGGCGGTTATGGCTACACCTTC. The chain has TRBV30 and TRBJ1-2, with 8 positions matching TRBD1. The germline gives CDR1 GTSNPN, CDR2 SVGIG (reference sequence). This CDR3 spans 14 amino acids. The J segment lost 5 bases and the V segment lost 5 bases, leaving 10 bases of the junction unmatched. Combining the CDR3 with reference TRBV30 and TRBJ1-2 gives the whole variable domain SQTIHQWPATLVQPVGSPLSLECTVEGTSNPNLYWYRQAAGRGLQLLFYSVGIGQISSEVPQNLSASRPQDRQFILSSKKLLLSDSGFYLCAWHPPGGGYGYTFGSGTRLTVV.

This chain uses TRBV7-8 with TRBJ1-1; D is unresolved. Germline assignment: CDR1 SGHVS and CDR2 FQNEAQ. V was trimmed by 5 bases and J by 0 bases, leaving 7 bases between them. The CDR3 has 13 amino acids. The CDR3 here is CASSPGLNTEAFF. CDR3 DNA: TGTGCCAGCAGCCCAGGTTTGAACACTGAAGCTTTCTTT.

This clone was found a few times. V and J are TRBV6-5 and TRBJ1-1; TRBD1 aligns across 7 bases. CDR1 MNHEY and CDR2 SVGAGI come from the germline V gene. CDR3 length: 13 amino acids. J was trimmed by 5 bases and V by 5 bases; bases with no gene match: 5. The CDR3 DNA reads TGTGCCAGCAGTCCGACAGGGAGGACTGAAGCTTTCTTT. Amino acids: CASSPTGRTEAFF.

The chain couples TRBV5-4 to TRBJ2-7, with D possibly matching TRBD1 (6 bases). CDR1 and CDR2 from the germline V gene are SGHNT and YYREEE (reference sequence). The CDR3 loop spans 15 amino acids. Trimming removed 4 bases at V and 5 bases at J, with 19 bases between. The CDR3 bases are TGTGCCAGCAGCCCCGAACCACAGGGAAACAACGAGCAGTACTTC. This sequence encodes CASSPEPQGNNEQYF.

The chain couples TRBV14 to TRBJ2-1; 12 bases line up with TRBD2. CDR1 is SGHDN and CDR2 is FVKESK in the germline V gene. The J segment lost 8 bases and the V segment lost 0 bases, leaving 8 bases of the junction unmatched. This CDR3 comprises 17 residues. CDR3 amino acids: CASSQDGASGRAYEQFF. The CDR3 DNA is TGTGCCAGCAGCCAAGATGGGGCTAGCGGGAGGGCCTATGAGCAGTTCTTC.

For the CDR3, the DNA is TGCGCCAGCAGCTTGGCTCTAGCGGAGGGAGAGACCCAGTACTTC. Translating it yields CASSLALAEGETQYF. This chain joins TRBV5-1 and TRBJ2-5, with 7 bases aligning to TRBD2. Germline trimming cut 0 bases from V and 4 bases from J; bases unmatched to any gene: 6. The germline gives CDR1 SGHRS, CDR2 YFSETQ. This CDR3 has 15 residues.

This chain connects TRBV6-4 to TRBJ1-1; D remains ambiguous. The CDR3 is made up of 14 amino acids. V was clipped by 3 bases and J by 2 bases, with 10 bases between them. CDR1 and CDR2 from the germline V gene are MRHNA and SNTAGT. The CDR3 nucleotides read TGTGCCAGCAGTGAGAGGCATTCAAACACTGAAGCTTTCTTT. Protein sequence: CASSERHSNTEAFF.

A remark on this clone: The DNA is omitted, as the CDR3 cannot be located on it reliably, and the CDR3 follows TCRdb's listing. The J gene is TRBJ2-5, the V gene TRBV5-5; TRBD1, the D gene given by the table, was not confirmed from the DNA. Germline V gives CDR1 SGHKS, CDR2 YYEKEE (reference sequence). A total of 17 residues make up the CDR3, ends included. The CDR3 reads CASSLGLTQGFLETQYF.

The rearrangement joins TRBV28 to TRBJ2-7; 7 bases are a match to TRBD2. CDR3 size: 17 residues. The V segment lost 2 bases and the J segment 0 bases; nucleotides outside the gene matches: 10. Germline V gives CDR1 MDHEN, CDR2 SYDVKM. Written as DNA, the CDR3 is TGTGCCAGCAGTTTACCCCGAGGAGCGGGAAGCTCCTACGAGCAGTACTTC. This codes for CASSLPRGAGSSYEQYF.

J is TRBJ2-2 and V is TRBV24-1, with D unclear. CDR1 is KGHDR and CDR2 is SFDVKD in the germline V gene. This CDR3 spans 15 amino acids. V was clipped by 2 bases and J by 1 base, with 7 bases between them. The CDR3 sequence: CATSDSLQNTGELFF. The CDR3 DNA is TGTGCCACCAGTGATTCTTTACAGAACACCGGGGAGCTGTTTTTT.

The genes are TRBV7-2 and TRBJ1-5; the match to TRBD1 covers 9 bases. CDR1 and CDR2 from the germline V gene are SGHTA and FQGNSA. Germline trimming cut 4 bases from V and 4 bases from J; bases unmatched to any gene: 5. The CDR3 runs 15 residues. CDR3: CASSWGQGVNQPQHF. Written as DNA, the CDR3 is TGTGCCAGCAGCTGGGGACAGGGTGTTAATCAGCCCCAGCATTTT. The variable domain in full, with the rest retrieved from reference TRBV7-2 and TRBJ1-5, is GAGVSQSPSNKVTEKGKDVELRCDPISGHTALYWYRQSLGQGLEFLIYFQGNSAPDKSGLPSDRFSAERTGGSVSTLTIQRTQQEDSAVYLCASSWGQGVNQPQHFGDGTRLSIL.

V is TRBV7-6 and J is TRBJ1-6, with D unclear. Germline loops: CDR1 SGHVS, CDR2 FNYEAQ. CDR3 length: 17 residues. The V end was cut by 0 bases, the J end by 0 bases, with 9 bases between. The CDR3 nucleotides read TGTGCCAGCAGCTTAGCTGCAGGCAGCTCCTATAATTCACCCCTCCACTTT. Protein product: CASSLAAGSSYNSPLHF.

This clone was detected once. The CDR3 loop reads CASSPETPGQSLYEQYF. The CDR3 nucleotides read TGTGCCAGCAGCCCCGAAACCCCGGGACAGAGCCTCTACGAGCAGTACTTC. The chain recombines TRBV7-2 with TRBJ2-7; 7 bases are a match to TRBD1. CDR1 is SGHTA and CDR2 is FQGNSA in the germline V gene. V dropped 5 bases and J dropped 3; count of bases not matched to a gene: 16. CDR3 length: 17 amino acids.

This chain links TRBV6-2 or TRBV6-3 with TRBJ2-1; 16 nucleotides match TRBD2. The junction had 11 bases not matched to a gene; V was cut back by 5 bases and J by 7 bases. CDR1 is MNHEY and CDR2 is SVGEGT in the germline V gene. The CDR3 has 18 amino acids. The CDR3 here is CASSMGLAGGLLGNEQFF. The DNA for the CDR3 is TGTGCCAGCAGTATGGGACTAGCGGGAGGGCTTTTGGGGAATGAGCAGTTCTTC.

The chain links TRBV11-2 to TRBJ2-7; possible D gene TRBD2, 6 bases. This CDR3 region has 14 residues. The germline V gene has CDR1 SGHAT and CDR2 FQNNGV. Trimming left V 2 bases short and J 3 bases short, with 11 bases between. The DNA of the CDR3 is TGTGCCAGCAGCTTATGGCTAGCGAACTACGAGCAGTACTTC. Protein sequence: CASSLWLANYEQYF.

V is TRBV9 and J is TRBJ2-1, with 7 bases aligning to TRBD1. Germline-derived CDR1 and CDR2 are SGDLS and YYNGEE. After removal of 1 base from V and 9 bases from J, the junction contained 4 bases not matched to a gene. The CDR3 has 13 residues. As DNA, the CDR3 is TGTGCCAGCAGCGTAACAGGGGCGGGTGAGCAGTTCTTC. Protein sequence: CASSVTGAGEQFF.

In this sample, this clone turned up a few times. The chain has TRBV2 and TRBJ1-5; D possibly corresponds to TRBD1 (5 bases). Germline V gene sequence: CDR1 SNHLY, CDR2 FYNNEI. The CDR3 length is 14 residues. Trimming took 9 bases from V and 4 from J, leaving 16 bases between them. CDR3 nucleotide sequence: TGTGCCAGTCACGCCGGGACTCCGAATCAGCCCCAGCATTTT. Translating it yields CASHAGTPNQPQHF.